This T cell receptor (beta chain) was sequenced during a study of blood T cell repertoires in COVID-19. The length of the CDR3 is 17 residues. V was trimmed by 7 bases and J by 0 bases, leaving 19 bases between them. Looked up from germline, CDR1 is WNHNN and CDR2 is SYGVQD (reference sequence). Sequencing was performed with immunoSEQ multiplex PCR; in TCRdb, only in-frame clones are kept and a portion is missing. The table records 45,000 to 60,000 clones, about 90% of them present only once. The receptor was isolated from a man in his sixties or seventies with active COVID-19. The sample was peripheral blood. V gene TRBV10-1 combines with J gene TRBJ1-5, with D possibly matching TRBD1 (5 bases). CDR3 loop: CASTFRQRYYSNQPQHF. The CDR3, as DNA: TGCGCCAGCACTTTCCGACAGCGATATTATAGCAATCAGCCCCAGCATTTT.